The text below deals with one T cell receptor beta chain. No antigen is known for it. Base qualities are not at hand, and no much larger clone is one base apart. Reading the germline V gene gives CDR1 MRHNA and CDR2 SNTAGT. Taken from cysteine to phenylalanine, the CDR3 has 16 residues. The CDR3 DNA has 48 bases and is translated from base 1. Relative to germline, V is 2 bases shorter and J is 2 bases shorter, with 14 bases between their ends. The donors were healthy, HIV-negative adults with no recently reported acute infections or vaccinations. Every donor was a Caucasian adult living in Nashville, Tennessee, USA. CD4+ T cells were enriched by magnetic negative selection, after which naive cells were positively selected on CD45RA and the negative fraction was taken as the memory subset. Blood was obtained by leukapheresis, after which PBMCs were separated by Ficoll-Histopaque density gradient centrifugation and cryopreserved in liquid nitrogen vapor phase. Purity and quantity of every magnetically sorted T cell population were checked by analytical flow cytometry. Genomic DNA was isolated from every sorted fraction and measured by UV absorbance on a Nanodrop 2000c.

This specimen belongs to a study of shared clonotypes between healthy human individuals (TCRdb year 2020). For context, the study as a whole: The cohort included a few men and a couple of women between 18 and 49 years of age. Per donor, leukapheresis produced somewhere between about 0.8 and 9 billion PBMCs. For each donor, CD4 naive and CD4 memory were each given three plates, CD8 naive was given two plates, and CD8 memory was given one plate. The study deeply sequenced blood TCR repertoires of 5 or 6 healthy adults to estimate repertoire size and the extent of clonotype sharing between individuals. To increase sequencing depth and limit assay-specific biases, TCR repertoire library preparation and sequencing were carried out by different laboratories using diverse techniques. What the study reported, not specific to this receptor: Naive subsets generally had larger estimated clonotype richness than memory subsets. Even with the large sequencing depth, rarefaction of the sorted-subset datasets indicated that sequencing was incomplete. Sampling was restricted to blood, and TCR repertoires in tissue are likely to differ from TCR repertoires in blood. The genetic and exposure-history diversity represented was limited by the small number of donors. Pairwise subsampling indicated that sequencing depth was expected to affect the degree of clonotype sharing among donors. When several donors were compared, the shared fraction of clonotypes was 5% to 6.5% for naive CD4, approximately 3.5% for naive CD8, 2% to 2.5% for memory CD4, and around 0.37% for memory CD8. Higher generation probabilities were observed for clonotypes shared by all four sorted-subset donors than for non-shared clonotypes.

Using the deep immunoSEQ assay, TCR CDR3 regions were amplified from genomic DNA by multiplex PCR. Genomic DNA extracted from each cell subset was distributed evenly over all wells of several immunoSEQ 96-well plates, and each plate served as one replicate. Each replicate PCR for sorted subsets received around 0.2 ug genomic DNA, equal to roughly 30,000 T cell genomes. Purified libraries were quantified with a Qubit 3.0 fluorometer, sized on a Bioanalyzer 2100, and re-quantified with the KAPA Library Quantification kit. Every immunoSEQ 96-well plate was sequenced on a dedicated single-read 150-cycle Illumina NextSeq 550 flow cell. Per the authors' processing: Because the immunoSEQ output included only junctional sequences and no quality scores, the filtering could not be the same as the filtering used for full-length reads. To assign V/J genes and CDR3, sequences were annotated using PyIR, a Python wrapper for IgBLAST v1.9, with IMGT germline references. Reads were filtered out if the reads had weak V/J assignments (E-value above 1e-6), no CDR3, stop codons, out-of-frame junctions, or ambiguous translated residues. V3J clonotypes were defined as sequences sharing an identical inferred V gene, J gene, and CDR3 amino acid sequence. Percentage overlap between repertoires was calculated by dividing the number of shared unique clonotypes by the size of the smaller repertoire. Repertoire richness was assessed with RTK rarefaction, the Chao1 estimator, and Recon v2.1 estimates of unobserved clonotypes. OLGA was used to compute generation probabilities for all TCRbeta clonotypes that the gDNA method yielded from a handful of donors. TCRdb mirrors the immuneACCESS table, restricted to in-frame sequences. Some clones are absent from its copies; in checked studies, under half trace to an unresolved V gene, and the reason for the others is unknown. V and J calls and clone size are as listed in that table; D and trimming were resolved from the DNA. The sample records roughly 2,500,000 clones, approximately 93% of which are singletons. The ten top clones hold approximately 0.35% of the sample.

The V and J segments used are TRBV6-4 and TRBJ2-3; the D region possibly corresponds to TRBD1 (6 bases align). What was sequenced was naive CD4+ T cells from PBMCs. This specimen's cell subset or site label, per the study, means: CD45RA+ positively selected. The clonotype originates from a man aged 18 to 35 in good health. Some clones in this sample may be carry-over from other donors' samples. The DNA sequence is as follows: TGTGCCAGCAGTGACGGGGGCCAAGGAATCACAGATACGCAGTATTTT. It translates as CASSDGGQGITDTQYF.